This TCR beta chain was captured in a study of blood T cell repertoires in COVID-19. Study-level information: From T cells, B-cell-depleted T cells, or PBMCs came the material, which was cDNA or gDNA.

Enrollees, about 18 to 100 years old, lived in 24 US areas. Symptom resolution, clearance, or two negative PCRs marked donors in Cohort 3 as recovered. The CDR3 contains 13 residues. The V and J ends lost 2 bases and 2 bases respectively, with 7 bases between them. The germline gives CDR1 SGHDT, CDR2 YYEEEE. Here immunoSEQ multiplex PCR was the method, and the copy in TCRdb shows in-frame clones only, minus some. The repertoire holds more than 450,000 clones, with about nine tenths as singletons. Sample: PBMCs or T cells enriched from blood (not recorded which). The receptor's source is a young woman who had recovered from COVID-19. This chain links TRBV5-6 with TRBJ2-5; D is unclear. CDR3 DNA sequence: TGTGCCAGCAGCTTAGTCAGTCAAGAGACCCAGTACTTC. It encodes CASSLVSQETQYF.